The 21 T cell receptor beta chains given below trace back to one sample, sequenced in a study of Ad26.COV2.S vaccination and SARS-CoV-2 variants. As to treatment: some 19 received Ad26.COV2.S at low or high dose, single or two shots; several received placebo; per-sample allocation not given. Day 63 after the first injection of vaccine or placebo was the sampling time. Clones were read by immunoSEQ multiplex PCR, and TCRdb kept only the in-frame ones, dropping some. The profile shows approximately 410,000 clones, about 90% of them singletons. Material: peripheral blood, obtained in a trial of Ad26.COV2.S vaccine versus placebo. The receptor source for this set is a person aged 18-60 years who received the Ad26.COV2.S COVID-19 vaccine or a placebo.

This chain links TRBV24-1 with TRBJ2-2, with D possibly being TRBD1 (6 bases). CDR1 and CDR2 from the germline V gene are KGHDR and SFDVKD. V was clipped by 3 bases and J by 4 bases, with 20 bases between them. This CDR3 has 18 residues. CDR3 coding DNA: TGTGCCACCAGTGATGGCCTCGGACAGCAATGGGGCACCGGGGAGCTGTTTTTT. Translated: CATSDGLGQQWGTGELFF.

V usage is TRBV4-3 and J usage is TRBJ2-7, with 9 bases matching TRBD2. Losses at the gene ends were 0 bases for V and 3 bases for J; bases not matched to a gene: 12. Germline V lookup: CDR1 LGHNA, CDR2 YSLEER. The CDR3 covers 18 residues. CDR3 DNA: TGCGCCAGCAGCCAAGACCAAAGAATAGCGGGGGCCCGCTACGAGCAGTACTTC. Translating gives CASSQDQRIAGARYEQYF.

The chain combines TRBV6-5 with TRBJ2-1; D remains unclear. The V gene's germline CDR1 is MNHEY and CDR2 SVGAGI. The CDR3 runs to 13 residues. V lost 6 bases and J lost 0, with 6 bases in between. The CDR3 loop reads CASRASSYNEQFF. The CDR3 nucleotides are TGTGCCAGCAGGGCCAGCTCCTACAATGAGCAGTTCTTC.

V gene TRBV5-6 combines with J gene TRBJ2-7; D gene ambiguous. Between the trimmed V and J ends, which lost 4 bases and 6 bases, there was a span of 8 bases. The CDR3 spans 11 residues. Germline V lookup: CDR1 SGHDT, CDR2 YYEEEE. This CDR3 reads CASSLGFEQYF. The DNA for the CDR3 is TGTGCCAGCAGCCTAGGGTTCGAGCAGTACTTC.

In regard to this clone: One end of the junction fails to match germline, which may point to a read error. The chain couples TRBV28 to TRBJ2-4; maybe TRBD1 (5 bases). CDR1 is MDHEN, CDR2 SYDVKM, per germline. CDR3 length equals 12 residues. CDR3 sequence: CASTSTRRDLDF. In DNA, the CDR3 is TGTGCCAGCACCTCTACCCGCAGGGATTTGGACTTC. The full variable domain, completed using reference TRBV28 and TRBJ2-4, is DVKVTQSSRYLVKRTGEKVFLECVQDMDHENMFWYRQDPGLGLRLIYFSYDVKMKEKGDIPEGYSVSREKKERFSLILESASTNQTSMYLCASTSTRRDLDFGAGTRLSVL.

Remarks on this clone: Distinct nucleotide sequences in the sample also encode this CDR3. The rearrangement links TRBV7-2 to TRBJ2-3, with 12 bases identical to TRBD2. V lost 1 base to trimming and J lost 1 base; unmatched junction nucleotides: 0. CDR1 and CDR2 (germline): SGHTA, FQGNSA. CDR3 length: 16 residues. The CDR3 sequence is CASSLGLAGGTDTQYF. CDR3 in DNA: TGTGCCAGCAGCTTAGGACTAGCGGGGGGCACAGATACGCAGTATTTT.

The chain couples TRBV6-1 to TRBJ1-6, with no clear D. CDR3 length: 11 residues. V was pared by 2 bases and J by 11 bases, with 4 bases between. CDR1 and CDR2 from the germline V gene are MNHNS and SASEGT. In DNA form, the CDR3 reads TGTGCCAGCAGTGAAATCACACCCCTCCACTTT. This gives the protein CASSEITPLHF.

The chain recombines TRBV18 with TRBJ2-5; D is ambiguous. CDR1 KGHSH and CDR2 LQKENI come from the germline V gene. The CDR3 is 15 residues long. V lost 1 base and J 3 bases, leaving 12 bases between the germline ends. The CDR3 protein is CASSPRLNFKETQYF. As DNA, the CDR3 is TGTGCCAGCTCACCACGTCTAAATTTTAAAGAGACCCAGTACTTC. The full variable domain, with the rest looked up from reference TRBV18 and TRBJ2-5, is NAGVMQNPRHLVRRRGQEARLRCSPMKGHSHVYWYRQLPEEGLKFMVYLQKENIIDESGMPKERFSAEFPKEGPSILRIQQVVRGDSAAYFCASSPRLNFKETQYFGPGTRLLVL.

The chain couples TRBV3-1 (or the pseudogene TRBV3-2) to TRBJ2-1; D is undetermined. CDR1 is LGHDT, CDR2 YNNKEL, per germline (reference sequence). V was clipped by 8 bases and J by 7 bases, with 21 bases between them. The CDR3 totals 15 residues. CDR3 nucleotide sequence: TGTGCCAGCCCATTTGGGTGGAAGCCCGTGAATGAGCAGTTCTTC. As protein: CASPFGWKPVNEQFF.

This chain links TRBV9 with TRBJ2-5; 9 nucleotides line up with TRBD1. This CDR3 region has 14 residues. Per the germline V gene, CDR1 is SGDLS and CDR2 is YYNGEE. V trimming: 3 bases; J trimming: 5 bases; junction bases outside the gene matches: 5. The CDR3 nucleotides are TGTGCCAGCAGCGCCCCGGACAGGGGTGAGACCCAGTACTTC. Its protein product is CASSAPDRGETQYF.

The gene calls are TRBV9 and TRBJ1-4; no reliable D call. Germline V gene lookup returns CDR1 SGDLS and CDR2 YYNGEE. The ends were cut back, 7 bases at V and 5 bases at J, with 18 bases in the middle. This CDR3 has 15 residues. CDR3 DNA: TGTGCCAGCCCCGAAGCCCCGGTCCAAAATGAAAAACTGTTTTTT. Protein: CASPEAPVQNEKLFF.

J is TRBJ2-5 and V is TRBV6-5; D is ambiguous. CDR3 length equals 14 residues. Looked up from germline, CDR1 is MNHEY and CDR2 is SVGAGI. V lost 0 bases and J 2 bases, leaving 7 bases between the germline ends. DNA of the CDR3: TGTGCCAGCAGTTACTCCCCACTTCAAGAGACCCAGTACTTC. Translating it yields CASSYSPLQETQYF.

The chain carries TRBV27 and TRBJ2-5; D might be TRBD2 (8 bases). This CDR3 comprises 16 residues. Between the trimmed V and J ends, which lost 5 bases and 4 bases, there was a span of 20 bases. Germline V CDR1 and CDR2: MNHEY, SMNVEV (reference sequence). CDR3: CASSPYGRGRGETQYF. The CDR3 bases are TGTGCCAGCAGTCCGTACGGGAGGGGGCGAGGAGAGACCCAGTACTTC.

This clone was detected only once. CDR3 bases: TGTGCCAGCAGCTGGGACAGATATCAGCCCCAGCATTTT. Amino acids: CASSWDRYQPQHF. The chain couples TRBV28 to TRBJ1-5; 7 bases match TRBD1. V shed 6 bases, J shed 5 bases, and the junction held 4 bases outside the gene matches. CDR1 is MDHEN and CDR2 is SYDVKM in the germline V gene. This CDR3 comprises 13 residues.

The chain joins TRBV28 to TRBJ2-7, with D unclear. The CDR3 loop spans 11 amino acids. Germline CDR1 and CDR2: MDHEN and SYDVKM. V dropped 8 bases and J dropped 2 bases, with 7 bases sitting between them. The CDR3 loop is CASWGTYEQYF. The CDR3 DNA is TGTGCCAGCTGGGGAACCTACGAGCAGTACTTC.

The chain combines TRBV6-2 or TRBV6-3 with TRBJ2-3, with TRBD2 matching 8 bases. Germline values: CDR1 MNHEY, CDR2 SVGEGT. The CDR3 extends over 15 amino acids. Losses at the gene ends were 6 bases for V and 3 bases for J; bases not matched to a gene: 8. CDR3 bases: TGTGCCAGCAGCCCAACGCGGGGGGAGACAGATACGCAGTATTTT. It specifies CASSPTRGETDTQYF.

The chain joins TRBV4-3 to TRBJ2-7; D is perhaps TRBD1 (5 bases). CDR1 and CDR2 (germline): LGHNA, YSLEER. The CDR3 runs 16 residues. Deletions cut 5 bases from V and 5 bases from J, with 22 bases between. This CDR3 is CASSSGWGGDTDEQYF. As DNA, the CDR3 is TGCGCCAGCAGCTCAGGATGGGGCGGCGATACTGACGAGCAGTACTTC.

Only one count was recorded for this clone. The rearrangement joins TRBV28 to TRBJ2-7, with TRBD1 matching 9 bases. V was pared by 5 bases and J by 5 bases, with 16 bases of the junction left unmatched. Per the germline V gene, CDR1 is MDHEN and CDR2 is SYDVKM. The CDR3 totals 17 residues. The DNA of the CDR3 is TGTGCCAGCAGTCCACGTTACCGGGACAGGGCCGCCCACGAGCAGTACTTC. Encoded protein: CASSPRYRDRAAHEQYF.

V usage is TRBV3-1 (or the pseudogene TRBV3-2) and J usage is TRBJ2-1; D could derive from TRBD1 or TRBD2 (5 bases each). V gave up 1 base and J gave up 8 bases, with 9 bases separating them. This CDR3 region has 13 residues. The germline CDR1 and CDR2 sequences are LGHDT and YNNKEL (reference sequence). CDR3 region: CASSQGGADEQFF. The CDR3 nucleotides read TGTGCCAGCAGCCAAGGAGGGGCCGATGAGCAGTTCTTC.

This clone has a single count. The chain links TRBV14 to TRBJ2-1; 7 bases align to TRBD2. The CDR3 contains 16 residues. The germline gives CDR1 SGHDN, CDR2 FVKESK. V trimming: 3 bases; J trimming: 3 bases; junction bases outside the gene matches: 8. The DNA for the CDR3 is TGTGCCAGCAGCCAGGGGGGGGTTCCCCTCTACAATGAGCAGTTCTTC. It codes for CASSQGGVPLYNEQFF.

CDR3 protein: CASSSGNTIYF. For the CDR3, the DNA is TGTGCCAGCAGTTCAGGAAACACCATATATTTT. The chain joins TRBV12-3 or TRBV12-4 to TRBJ1-3, with unresolved D. V gave up 4 bases and J gave up 4 bases, with 2 bases separating them. There are 11 residues in the CDR3.